The TCR beta chain described here comes from a study of Graves' ophthalmopathy and Graves' hyperthyroidism. This clonotype was counted only a few times. The CDR3 consists of 19 residues. The V gene lost 8 bases and the J gene lost 0 bases, with 28 bases spanning the gap. Per germline, CDR1 MGHDK and CDR2 SYGVNS. RNA transcripts were the source from which TCR beta CDR3 regions were amplified. After a first-round RT-PCR with HTBI primers, a second-round multiplex PCR was run. Using its own MiXCR run on the multiplex PCR reads, TCRdb lists one record per CDR3 protein. The data show hundreds of thousands of distinct CDR3 sequences, around a fifth seen once.

This receptor was taken from a woman under 30 with stable Graves' hyperthyroidism. Some clones in this sample may be carry-over from other donors' samples. This chain uses TRBV25-1 with TRBJ1-1, with TRBD1 as a possible D gene (5 bases). Source material: peripheral blood. CDR3 loop: CASANSRGAWRHMNTEAFF. As DNA, the CDR3 is TGTGCCAGCGCAAATTCGCGAGGGGCATGGAGACATATGAACACTGAAGCTTTCTTT.